The rows below give T cell receptor beta chains drawn from one sample of a study of cytomegalovirus exposure and HLA in healthy donors. Only in-frame clones appear in the TCRdb table, and some are missing; sequencing was by immunoSEQ multiplex PCR. Of about 140,000 clones listed, around 75% were seen once; the top ten hold under 2%. Source material: PBMCs. The receptors were sampled from a woman in her twenties or thirties in good health and CMV-seronegative. Each CDR3 is given with its conserved first and last residue. D genes are given only for firm matches. Only part of the rows carry a size: once, few, many, or a class if the clone is expanded.

clone_size j_call cdr3_length v_call d_call cdr3_aa cdr3_nt
- TRBJ2-3 16 TRBV11-3 - CASSLGRGSGTDTQYF TGTGCCAGCAGCTTAGGTCGAGGGAGTGGCACAGATACGCAGTATTTT
- TRBJ2-3 16 TRBV5-4 TRBD2 CASSFWTSNGPDTQYF TGTGCCAGCAGCTTCTGGACTAGCAATGGTCCAGATACGCAGTATTTT
- TRBJ1-1 13 TRBV7-6 - CASSLTQGTEAFF TGTGCCAGCAGCTTAACGCAGGGTACTGAAGCTTTCTTT
- TRBJ1-5 13 TRBV18 - CASSPGSNQPQHF TGTGCCAGCTCCCCGGGTTCCAATCAGCCCCAGCATTTT
- TRBJ2-4 14 TRBV14 - CASSQSTEGDIQYF TGTGCCAGCAGCCAATCGACGGAAGGGGACATTCAGTACTTC
- TRBJ1-4 16 TRBV4-2 TRBD1 CASSWSRDRAREKLFF TGTGCCAGCAGCTGGAGCCGGGACAGGGCTAGGGAAAAACTGTTTTTT
- TRBJ1-5 15 TRBV27 - CASNDSQTSNQPQHF TGTGCCAGCAATGACAGCCAGACTAGCAATCAGCCCCAGCATTTT
once TRBJ2-7 15 TRBV7-3 - CASSFESGGSYEQYF TGTGCCAGCAGCTTTGAGAGCGGTGGCTCCTACGAGCAGTACTTC
- TRBJ1-6 15 TRBV5-1 - CASSSPTGDNSPLHF TGCGCCAGCAGCTCCCCAACAGGAGATAATTCACCCCTCCACTTT
- TRBJ2-1 14 TRBV28 TRBD2 CASESGSRSGEQFF TGTGCCAGTGAAAGCGGGAGCAGGTCTGGTGAGCAGTTCTTC
- TRBJ1-5 14 TRBV2 - CASSERRAGQPQHF TGTGCCAGCAGTGAGCGCAGGGCTGGGCAGCCCCAGCATTTT
- TRBJ1-1 14 TRBV7-9 - CASSLSPLMAEAFF TGTGCCAGCAGCTTGAGTCCTTTGATGGCTGAAGCTTTCTTT
- TRBJ2-3 16 TRBV5-5 - CASSLGQWASTDTQYF TGTGCCAGCAGCCTTGGACAGTGGGCAAGCACAGATACGCAGTATTTT
- TRBJ2-4 14 TRBV4-2 TRBD2 CASSSEAGGRIQYF TGTGCCAGCTCCTCCGAGGCGGGGGGACGCATTCAGTACTTC
once TRBJ1-1 14 TRBV5-1 TRBD1 CASSYGTGATEAFF TGCGCCAGCAGCTACGGGACAGGGGCCACTGAAGCTTTCTTT
many TRBJ2-2 16 TRBV12-5 TRBD2 CASGLGTSLSAGELFF TGTGCTAGTGGTCTAGGGACTAGCTTGTCCGCCGGGGAGCTGTTTTTT
- TRBJ1-5 18 TRBV23-1 - CASSQSNRDRNSNQPQHF TGCGCCAGCAGTCAATCGAATAGAGACAGGAATAGCAATCAGCCCCAGCATTTT
few TRBJ1-2 15 TRBV5-1 TRBD1 CASSLAPGQGGVETF TGCGCCAGCAGCTTGGCGCCGGGACAGGGAGGCGTCGAGACCTTC
- TRBJ1-1 13 TRBV28 - CASSRGGDTEAFF TGTGCCAGCAGCCGCGGGGGGGACACTGAAGCTTTCTTT
few TRBJ1-1 16 TRBV10-1 TRBD1 CASSKGPGQLNTEAFF TGCGCCAGCAGTAAAGGCCCGGGACAGCTGAACACTGAAGCTTTCTTT
- TRBJ1-3 12 TRBV18 - CASSTEGNTIYF TGTGCCAGCTCAACGGAGGGAAACACCATATATTTT
- TRBJ2-1 15 TRBV7-9 - CASSLRGGSYNEQFF TGTGCCAGCAGCTTACGAGGGGGCTCCTACAATGAGCAGTTCTTC
- TRBJ2-7 14 TRBV9 - CASSVGVGVYEQYF TGTGCCAGCAGCGTAGGTGTGGGAGTCTACGAGCAGTACTTC
- TRBJ2-1 15 TRBV4-1 TRBD1 CASSPGTGAYNEQFF TGCGCCAGCAGCCCCGGGACAGGGGCCTACAATGAGCAGTTCTTC
- TRBJ2-1 15 TRBV18 TRBD1 CASSPGTGGYNEQFF TGTGCCAGCTCACCCGGGACAGGGGGCTACAATGAGCAGTTCTTC
- TRBJ2-7 17 TRBV28 TRBD2 CASSLGLAGGGSYEQYF TGTGCCAGCAGTTTAGGGCTAGCGGGAGGCGGCTCCTACGAGCAGTACTTC
- TRBJ2-5 15 TRBV7-8 - CASSLDAGRGETQYF TGTGCCAGCAGCTTAGATGCAGGCCGGGGAGAGACCCAGTACTTC
few TRBJ2-3 15 TRBV7-9 TRBD2 CASSLRTSRADTQYF TGTGCCAGCAGCCTAAGGACTAGTCGCGCAGATACGCAGTATTTT
- TRBJ2-3 14 TRBV5-1 - CATGRGQSTDTQYF TGCGCCACCGGAAGAGGGCAGAGCACAGATACGCAGTATTTT
- TRBJ1-3 15 TRBV6-5 - CASSYIGSSGNTIYF TGTGCCAGCAGTTACATCGGGAGCTCTGGAAACACCATATATTTT
- TRBJ1-2 13 TRBV19 - CATADRSGLGYTF TGTGCCACTGCGGACAGAAGTGGACTTGGCTACACCTTC
- TRBJ1-6 17 TRBV16 - CASRGTSGVSYNSPLHF TGTGCCAGCCGGGGGACGAGCGGAGTCTCCTATAATTCACCCCTCCACTTT
- TRBJ1-1 13 TRBV29-1 TRBD1 CSVRGQMNTEAFF TGCAGCGTTCGGGGACAGATGAACACTGAAGCTTTCTTT
- TRBJ1-4 14 TRBV7-6 - CASSLQATNEKLFF TGTGCCAGCAGCTTACAGGCCACTAATGAAAAACTGTTTTTT
few TRBJ1-3 15 TRBV19 TRBD1 CASSTPDRTGNTIYF TGTGCCAGTAGTACCCCGGACAGGACTGGAAACACCATATATTTT
- TRBJ1-4 15 TRBV28 TRBD1 CASWEGGQTNEKLFF TGTGCCAGCTGGGAAGGGGGACAGACTAATGAAAAACTGTTTTTT
- TRBJ2-6 19 TRBV4-2 TRBD1 CASSQERQGVRSGANVLTF TGTGCCAGCAGCCAAGAGCGACAGGGGGTGCGGTCTGGGGCCAACGTCCTGACTTTC
- TRBJ1-1 13 TRBV6-6 - CASRQQGNTEAFF TGTGCCAGCAGGCAACAGGGGAACACTGAAGCTTTCTTT
- TRBJ2-1 12 TRBV5-1 - CASSFTSNEQFF TGCGCCAGCAGCTTCACTTCGAATGAGCAGTTCTTC
- TRBJ2-3 14 TRBV28 TRBD1 CASSFRGLTDTQYF TGTGCCAGCAGTTTCAGGGGGCTCACAGATACGCAGTATTTT
once TRBJ2-3 15 TRBV5-4 TRBD1 CASSPDRGRPDTQYF TGTGCCAGCAGCCCCGACAGGGGGCGTCCAGATACGCAGTATTTT
- TRBJ2-5 17 TRBV7-9 TRBD1 CASSPPGQWDRVVNQYF TGTGCCAGCAGCCCCCCCGGTCAGTGGGACAGGGTGGTAAACCAGTACTTC
- TRBJ2-3 14 TRBV4-2 TRBD2 CASSLSSGTDTQYF TGTGCCAGCAGCCTCTCTAGCGGGACAGATACGCAGTATTTT
- TRBJ1-3 14 TRBV2 - CASRTDRSGNTIYF TGTGCCAGCAGGACGGACAGATCCGGAAACACCATATATTTT
- TRBJ2-1 15 TRBV5-1 TRBD1 CASSLGQGNQDEQFF TGCGCCAGCAGCCTCGGACAGGGGAATCAGGATGAGCAGTTCTTC
few TRBJ2-3 15 TRBV6-1 - CASSVLARRADTQYF TGTGCCAGCAGTGTCCTAGCGCGGCGTGCAGATACGCAGTATTTT
- TRBJ2-2 14 TRBV7-2 - CASSPSRGTGELFF TGTGCCAGCAGCCCCAGCCGGGGAACCGGGGAGCTGTTTTTT